This T cell receptor beta chain was profiled in a study of shared clonotypes between healthy human individuals. A note on this clone: Its antigen is still unknown.

As defined, naive CD8 cells were CD45RO-negative and positively selected for CCR7, with terminally differentiated effector memory CD45RA+ cells excluded. This CDR3 comprises 16 residues. After removal of 4 bases from V and 4 bases from J, the junction contained 6 bases not matched to a gene. CDR1 is SEHNR and CDR2 is FQNEAQ in the germline V gene (reference sequence). General study points: Read depth was anticipated to influence clonotype sharing among donors.

The method was immunoSEQ multiplex PCR; TCRdb's version includes in-frame clones alone and lacks a portion of them. The table lists about 2 million clones, about 95% of them singletons. Input material: naive CD8+ T cells sorted from blood. V usage is TRBV7-9 and J usage is TRBJ2-6; TRBD1 agrees at 8 bases. The sequence came from a man between 18 and 35 years old in good health. The CDR3 sequence: CASSSQGAQGANVLTF. The CDR3 DNA follows: TGTGCCAGCAGCTCTCAGGGGGCGCAGGGGGCCAACGTCCTGACTTTC. The full variable domain, in which reference TRBV7-9 and TRBJ2-6 provide the parts outside the CDR3, is DTGVSQNPRHKITKRGQNVTFRCDPISEHNRLYWYRQTLGQGPEFLTYFQNEAQLEKSRLLSDRFSAERPKGSFSTLEIQRTEQGDSAMYLCASSSQGAQGANVLTFGAGSRLTVL.